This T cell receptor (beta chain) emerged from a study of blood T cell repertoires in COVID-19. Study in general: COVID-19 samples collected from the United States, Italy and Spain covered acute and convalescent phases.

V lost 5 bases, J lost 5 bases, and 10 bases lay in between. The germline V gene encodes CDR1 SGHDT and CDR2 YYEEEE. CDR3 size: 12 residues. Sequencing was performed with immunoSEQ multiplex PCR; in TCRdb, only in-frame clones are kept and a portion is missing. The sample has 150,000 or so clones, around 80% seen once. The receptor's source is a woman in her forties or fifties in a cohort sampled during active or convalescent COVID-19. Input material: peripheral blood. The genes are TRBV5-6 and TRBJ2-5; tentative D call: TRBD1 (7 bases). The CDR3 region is CASRQGGETQYF. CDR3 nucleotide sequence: TGTGCCAGCAGGCAGGGGGGTGAGACCCAGTACTTC.